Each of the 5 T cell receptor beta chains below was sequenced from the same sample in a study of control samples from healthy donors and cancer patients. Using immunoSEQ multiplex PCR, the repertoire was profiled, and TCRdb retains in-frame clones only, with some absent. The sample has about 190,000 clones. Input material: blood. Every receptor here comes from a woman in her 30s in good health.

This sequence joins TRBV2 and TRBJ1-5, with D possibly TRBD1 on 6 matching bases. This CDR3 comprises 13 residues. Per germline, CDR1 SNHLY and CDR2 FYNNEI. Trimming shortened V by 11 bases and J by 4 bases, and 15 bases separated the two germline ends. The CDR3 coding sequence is TGTGCCGGGGGGGCAGAGTTTAATCAGCCCCAGCATTTT. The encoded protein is CAGGAEFNQPQHF.

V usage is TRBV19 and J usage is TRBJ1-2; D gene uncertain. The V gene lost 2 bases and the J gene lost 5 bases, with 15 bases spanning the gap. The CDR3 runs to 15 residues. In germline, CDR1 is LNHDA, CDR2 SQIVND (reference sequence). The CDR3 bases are TGTGCCAGTAGTATACCCCCCGGGGAGCGGTATGGCTACACCTTC. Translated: CASSIPPGERYGYTF. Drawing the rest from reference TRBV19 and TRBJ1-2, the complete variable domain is DGGITQSPKYLFRKEGQNVTLSCEQNLNHDAMYWYRQDPGQGLRLIYYSQIVNDFQKGDIAEGYSVSREKKESFPLTVTSAQKNPTAFYLCASSIPPGERYGYTFGSGTRLTVV.

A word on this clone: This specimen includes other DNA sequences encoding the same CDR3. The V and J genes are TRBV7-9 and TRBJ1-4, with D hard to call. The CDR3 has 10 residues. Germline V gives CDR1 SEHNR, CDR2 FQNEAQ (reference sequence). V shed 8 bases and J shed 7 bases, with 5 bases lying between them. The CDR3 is CASSGEKLFF. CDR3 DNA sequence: TGTGCCAGCTCCGGTGAAAAACTGTTTTTT.

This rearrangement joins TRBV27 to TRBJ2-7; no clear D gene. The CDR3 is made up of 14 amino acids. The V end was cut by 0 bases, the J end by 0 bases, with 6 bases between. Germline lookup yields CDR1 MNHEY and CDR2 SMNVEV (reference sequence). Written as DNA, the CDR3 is TGTGCCAGCAGTTTATCCCGTCCCTCCTACGAGCAGTACTTC. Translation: CASSLSRPSYEQYF.

CDR3 residues: CASSALGTGIDTQYF. The CDR3 DNA is TGTGCCAGCAGCGCCCTGGGGACAGGGATCGATACGCAGTATTTT. The rearrangement links TRBV11-2 to TRBJ2-3; 9 bases are a match to TRBD1. Germline CDR1 is SGHAT and CDR2 is FQNNGV. V shed 5 bases and J 6 bases; nucleotides not matched to a gene: 9. The CDR3 totals 15 residues.